This TCR beta chain was sequenced in a study of radiation and T cells in renal cell carcinoma (dated by TCRdb to about 2020). Looking at the study overall: Samples came from a clinical trial, in which primary renal cell carcinomas received 15 Gy stereotactic body radiation therapy followed by nephrectomy 4 weeks later. TCR beta sequencing covered approximately 50 samples in total, comprising some 25 tumors and about 27 peripheral blood samples. Across all 53 samples, several million unique CDR3 nucleotide sequences encoding around 2,500,000 unique CDR3 amino acid sequences were identified.

Notes on this clone: Its cognate antigen has yet to be identified. One base away there is no much larger clone; base qualities are not given.

Broader findings and caveats from the paper: Because the trial had a single-armed design, the trial could not examine how radiation dose or scheduling affected the TCR repertoire. Top tumor clonotypes rose in blood from baseline to 2 weeks post-radiation, then contracted by 4 weeks, suggesting transient expansion of tumor-resident clones. Because no pretreatment tumor biopsies were available, whether clonotypes were present in the tumor at baseline could not be determined. Changes in the blood repertoire were not tracked past 4 weeks after treatment.

The immunoSEQ kit was used, according to the manufacturer's recommendations, to generate TCR beta libraries from genomic DNA. To prepare the libraries, a first multiplex PCR with proprietary primers was run, followed by a second PCR that added unique barcodes, and a bead cleanup was done after each round. Each sample batch included a kit-provided positive control reaction and a negative control reaction. The final libraries were assessed on an Agilent 4200 TapeStation D1000 ScreenTape, pooled by volume, and quantified by qPCR. Sequencing was performed on an Illumina NextSeq500 using a MidOutput 150-cycle cartridge, with 156 Read1 cycles, 15 Index1 cycles, and the kit custom primers. The pooled library was loaded at around 1.1 pM with a roughly 20% PhiX control spike-in. As for the authors' bioinformatics: Vendor-processed data were analyzed in R, and a clonotype was defined as all T cells sharing the same CDR3 nucleotide sequence. For clone abundance analyses, frequencies were normalized to the 10,000 most abundant clones per sample. Public T cell clones, which averaged fewer than five per sample, were excluded before analysis. Tumor-enriched and baseline blood-enriched clonotypes were defined by at least a 32-fold difference in abundance between compartments. A beta-binomial differential abundance model was applied to find clonotypes that expanded or contracted between blood time points. Tumor-blood repertoire similarity was measured with the Baroni-Urbani and Buser coefficient, and group comparisons used two-tailed Wilcoxon tests in R. In its TCRdb copy, this immuneACCESS table keeps in-frame sequences only and misses some clones. Where compared with another copy, unresolved V genes explain less than half of these, and the others have no known cause. V, J and clone size are taken as reported in that table, and D and trimming were inferred from the DNA itself. The sample records 87,000 or so clones, around nine tenths of which are singletons. The ten largest clonotypes hold 7.5% to 8.5% of the sample.

What this sample's time point label stands for: baseline pretreatment blood. This specimen's treatment or condition label, interpreted: 15 Gy SBRT to primary tumor, nephrectomy 4 weeks later. Serial peripheral blood from radiation-treated patients was sampled at baseline, 2 weeks and 4 weeks after SBRT to track tumor-enriched clonotypes. Renal cell carcinoma with clear cell pathology was present in all patients. Genomic DNA for TCR sequencing was prepared using the QIAamp DNA Blood Mini Kit (Qiagen). Samples were included in the analyses only if all quality control checks were passed. The cysteine opens and the phenylalanine closes a CDR3 of 14 amino acids. Only CDR3 DNA is held: 42 bases, read in frame from base 1. Reading the germline V gene (reference sequence) gives CDR1 GTSNPN and CDR2 SVGIG. V lost 3 bases and J lost 8 bases, and the count of bases not matched to a germline gene is 8.

This specimen was blood, taken from a patient whose treatment included radiotherapy and nephrectomy. The sequence is built from TRBV30 and TRBJ1-4; 8 central nucleotides agree with TRBD1. This clonotype was sampled from a man aged 50 or older with renal cell carcinoma. The nucleotide sequence reads as follows: TGTGCCTGGAGGGAGCAGGGGGCAGGAGAAAAACTGTTTTTT. Translated, it reads CAWREQGAGEKLFF.